One and the same sample provided the 29 T cell receptor beta chains below, sequenced in a study of blood T cell repertoires in COVID-19 (dated by TCRdb to about 2020). The library was built by means of the immunoSEQ multiplex PCR assay. TCRdb's version of the immuneACCESS table is confined to in-frame rearrangements and falls short of the full clone set. An unresolved V gene accounts for under half of the shortfall where checked; the remainder is of unknown origin. This sample holds a few hundred thousand clones; 75% to 90% were observed only once. The ten largest clones represent 3.6% of the sample. The sample was peripheral blood. The receptors derive from a woman younger than 30 with acute or convalescent COVID-19.

The chain couples TRBV7-4 to TRBJ2-5, with 8 bases identical to TRBD1. V gave up 5 bases and J gave up 4 bases; unmatched junction bases: 9. Germline CDR1 and CDR2: SGHVT and SQSDAQ. The CDR3 totals 15 residues. CDR3 loop: CASSPTGQELETQYF. CDR3 DNA sequence: TGTGCCAGCAGCCCGACGGGACAGGAGTTAGAGACCCAGTACTTC.

The rearrangement links TRBV10-2 to TRBJ1-5; the D gene is possibly TRBD1 (5 bases). Trimming cost V 2 bases and J 6 bases, with 17 bases left between them. The CDR3 contains 16 residues. The germline gives CDR1 WSHSY, CDR2 SAAADI. CDR3 sequence (DNA): TGCGCCAGCAGTGAGCCCTGTGCGGGGGACTGTCAGCCCCAGCATTTT. It specifies CASSEPCAGDCQPQHF.

This clone appeared a single time. The CDR3 coding sequence is TGTGCCAGCTCCGGGACAGAGGATCAGCCCCAGCATTTT. Protein sequence: CASSGTEDQPQHF. V gene TRBV18 combines with J gene TRBJ1-5, with TRBD1 identical over 7 bases. This CDR3 is 13 amino acids long. V lost 6 bases, J lost 5 bases, and 4 bases stayed unmatched. Germline V gene data show CDR1 as KGHSH and CDR2 as LQKENI.

The rearrangement joins TRBV5-1 to TRBJ2-2, with TRBD1 as a possible D gene (6 bases). Germline V lookup: CDR1 SGHRS, CDR2 YFSETQ. CDR3 length: 15 residues. The V end lost 4 bases, the J end lost 0 bases, and 10 bases lay between the germline ends. DNA of the CDR3: TGCGCCAGCAGCCCGGACAGCTCGAACACCGGGGAGCTGTTTTTT. Protein: CASSPDSSNTGELFF.

This clone has only a few counts. The genes are TRBV6-4 and TRBJ1-6; TRBD1 agrees at 7 bases. Per the germline V gene, CDR1 is MRHNA and CDR2 is SNTAGT. The CDR3 contains 12 residues. V shed 3 bases, J shed 11 bases, and the junction held 1 base outside the gene matches. The CDR3 sequence is CASSEGTAPLHF. The CDR3 region has the DNA TGTGCCAGCAGTGAGGGGACAGCACCCCTCCACTTT.

This clone was recorded once. The CDR3 sequence: CASSHEEEKLFF. The CDR3 coding sequence is TGTGCCAGCAGCCACGAGGAAGAAAAACTGTTTTTT. The chain couples TRBV3-1 (or the pseudogene TRBV3-2) to TRBJ1-4; D unresolved. Per germline, CDR1 LGHDT and CDR2 YNNKEL (reference sequence). CDR3 size: 12 residues. V lost 3 bases and J lost 8, with 7 bases in between.

The chain joins TRBV11-2 to TRBJ2-5; D ambiguous. CDR1 SGHAT and CDR2 FQNNGV come from the germline V gene. Trimming cost V 3 bases and J 1 base, with 9 bases left between them. The CDR3 has 14 residues. For the CDR3, the DNA is TGTGCCAGCAGCTTTTTGACATTCCAAGAGACCCAGTACTTC. This sequence encodes CASSFLTFQETQYF.

V and J are TRBV5-3 and TRBJ2-5; 11 bases align to TRBD2. TRBV5-3 is known as an ORF, though its function is uncertain. This CDR3 region has 16 residues. With V trimmed by 4 bases and J by 5 bases, 10 bases remained unmatched. CDR3 DNA: TGTGCCAGAAGCACGACCCGACTAGCGGGGTGGGAGACCCAGTACTTC. Translated, it gives CARSTTRLAGWETQYF.

The chain combines TRBV7-8 with TRBJ1-1, with D unresolved. The CDR3 consists of 13 residues. V was clipped by 5 bases and J by 2 bases, with 9 bases between them. Germline CDR1 SGHVS, CDR2 FQNEAQ. This CDR3 reads CASSQDSNTEAFF. The CDR3 region has the DNA TGTGCCAGCAGCCAGGACTCAAACACTGAAGCTTTCTTT.

The V call is TRBV2, the J call TRBJ1-1; TRBD1 matches 8 bases. The CDR3 consists of 16 residues. Germline loops: CDR1 SNHLY, CDR2 FYNNEI. With 6 bases clipped from V and 1 base from J, the junction kept 10 bases outside the gene matches. CDR3 nucleotide sequence: TGTGCCAGCAGGCTACACAGGGGGGGTGAGAACACTGAAGCTTTCTTT. Residues: CASRLHRGGENTEAFF.

The chain employs TRBV5-4 and TRBJ2-1; no firm D call. The V end lost 0 bases, the J end lost 0 bases, and 16 bases lay between the germline ends. CDR3 length equals 18 residues. The germline V gene has CDR1 SGHNT and CDR2 YYREEE (reference sequence). For the CDR3, the DNA is TGTGCCAGCAGCTTGGGTGGTACGGGTCAAAGCTCCTACAATGAGCAGTTCTTC. It yields the protein CASSLGGTGQSSYNEQFF.

J is TRBJ1-4 and V is TRBV28; D call uncertain. The CDR3 totals 16 residues. Germline lookup yields CDR1 MDHEN and CDR2 SYDVKM. V gave up 9 bases and J gave up 5 bases, with 22 bases separating them. The CDR3 nucleotides read TGTGCCAGTCGTACTTCATCGGGTAGTCCGAATGAAAAACTGTTTTTT. This codes for CASRTSSGSPNEKLFF.

The chain carries TRBV3-1 (or the pseudogene TRBV3-2) and TRBJ2-6; D call uncertain. The CDR3 extends over 15 amino acids. The V gene's germline CDR1 is LGHDT and CDR2 YNNKEL (reference sequence). V dropped 4 bases and J dropped 0 bases, with 7 bases sitting between them. The CDR3 nucleotides are TGTGCCAGCAGCCTGGGCACCTCTGGGGCCAACGTCCTGACTTTC. As protein: CASSLGTSGANVLTF.

The chain is built from TRBV13 and TRBJ1-1; TRBD1 agrees at 7 bases. V was clipped by 2 bases and J by 6 bases; unmatched bases: 6. The CDR3 is 14 residues long. Germline CDR1 PRHDT, CDR2 FYEKMQ (reference sequence). Here the CDR3 reads CASSLRRQGAEAFF. The CDR3 nucleotides read TGTGCCAGCAGCTTAAGGCGGCAGGGGGCTGAAGCTTTCTTT.

The chain is built from TRBV24-1 and TRBJ1-2; maybe TRBD1 (6 bases). The CDR3 has 14 residues. From germline, CDR1 is KGHDR and CDR2 SFDVKD. The V end was cut by 4 bases, the J end by 8 bases, with 16 bases between. The CDR3 region has the DNA TGTGCCACCAGTGAAGGAGGGGGGGGACGCGGCTACACCTTC. The encoded protein is CATSEGGGGRGYTF.

The chain joins TRBV3-1 (or the pseudogene TRBV3-2) to TRBJ1-1, with D tentatively TRBD1 (6 bases). CDR1 is LGHDT and CDR2 is YNNKEL in the germline V gene (reference sequence). The CDR3 has 14 amino acids. The ends were cut back, 3 bases at V and 0 bases at J, with 8 bases in the middle. This CDR3 is CASSHSGVNTEAFF. The CDR3 region has the DNA TGTGCCAGCAGCCATTCAGGGGTGAACACTGAAGCTTTCTTT.

This chain links TRBV7-9 with TRBJ1-2; TRBD1 matches at 9 bases. This CDR3 is 13 amino acids long. Per germline, CDR1 SEHNR and CDR2 FQNEAQ (reference sequence). V shed 3 bases and J 6 bases; nucleotides not matched to a gene: 2. This chain's CDR3 is CASSLRQGDGYTF. Written as DNA, the CDR3 is TGTGCCAGCAGCTTGAGACAGGGGGATGGCTACACCTTC.

This chain links TRBV5-4 with TRBJ1-2; D is unclear. CDR1 and CDR2 (germline): SGHNT, YYREEE (reference sequence). The CDR3 covers 13 residues. The V and J ends lost 2 bases and 3 bases respectively, with 8 bases between them. CDR3 protein: CASSFEGDYGYTF. The CDR3 coding sequence is TGTGCCAGCAGCTTTGAGGGAGACTATGGCTACACCTTC.

V and J are TRBV7-3 and TRBJ2-1; TRBD2 is a possible D gene (6 bases). V was cut by 4 bases and J by 3 bases, with 13 bases left in between. Germline CDR1 reads SGHTA; CDR2 reads FQGTGA. The CDR3 has 15 residues. Here the CDR3 DNA reads TGTGCCAGCAGCTATTCACGCGGGGACTACAATGAGCAGTTCTTC. Amino acids: CASSYSRGDYNEQFF.

The chain uses TRBV10-3 and TRBJ1-5, with D tentatively TRBD1 (5 bases). CDR3 length equals 15 residues. V lost 10 bases and J lost 7, with 23 bases in between. Germline V gene lookup returns CDR1 ENHRY and CDR2 SYGVKD. CDR3 loop: CATRLLPRVWQPQHF. In DNA form, the CDR3 reads TGTGCCACCCGACTCCTTCCCAGGGTCTGGCAGCCCCAGCATTTT.

This clone appeared a few times. The V and J genes are TRBV11-2 and TRBJ2-5; maybe TRBD2 (6 bases). V was cut by 3 bases and J by 4 bases, with 15 bases left in between. Per the germline V gene, CDR1 is SGHAT and CDR2 is FQNNGV. The CDR3 spans 15 residues. The CDR3 region has the DNA TGTGCCAGCAGCTTCACCGGACTACAGAGAGAGACCCAGTACTTC. It is translated as CASSFTGLQRETQYF.

This clone was recorded once. This chain uses TRBV7-8 with TRBJ1-6, with 7 nucleotides matching TRBD1. Germline V gene lookup returns CDR1 SGHVS and CDR2 FQNEAQ. V dropped 6 bases and J dropped 9; count of bases not matched to a gene: 8. The CDR3 has 14 residues. The CDR3 here is CASRNTGEGSPLHF. Here the CDR3 DNA reads TGTGCCAGCAGGAATACAGGGGAAGGTTCACCCCTCCACTTT.

The chain recombines TRBV30 with TRBJ1-2, with TRBD1 identical over 10 bases. CDR3 size: 17 residues. Looked up from germline, CDR1 is GTSNPN and CDR2 is SVGIG (reference sequence). With 0 bases clipped from V and 5 bases from J, the junction kept 12 bases outside the gene matches. CDR3 in amino acids: CAWSVIRTGGERYGYTF. The DNA of the CDR3 is TGTGCCTGGAGTGTGATCCGGACAGGGGGGGAAAGATATGGCTACACCTTC.

The V call is TRBV30, the J call TRBJ1-2; no clear D. This CDR3 region has 14 residues. Germline V lookup: CDR1 GTSNPN, CDR2 SVGIG (reference sequence). Trimming took 8 bases from V and 4 from J, leaving 20 bases between them. CDR3 nucleotide sequence: TGTGCCCTTTCGCAGACACTGTTGCTCTATGGCTACACCTTC. Encoded protein: CALSQTLLLYGYTF.

V gene TRBV2 combines with J gene TRBJ2-1; no definite D call. CDR1 is SNHLY, CDR2 FYNNEI, per germline. CDR3 length equals 12 residues. The V gene lost 7 bases and the J gene lost 10 bases, with 14 bases spanning the gap. This chain's CDR3 is CASITLEPEQFF. The DNA of the CDR3 is TGTGCCAGCATCACCCTAGAACCAGAGCAGTTCTTC. Supplemented by reference TRBV2 and TRBJ2-1, the full variable domain reads EPEVTQTPSHQVTQMGQEVILRCVPISNHLYFYWYRQILGQKVEFLVSFYNNEISEKSEIFDDQFSVERPDGSNFTLKIRSTKLEDSAMYFCASITLEPEQFFGPGTRLTVL.

The V gene is TRBV6-5, the J gene TRBJ1-2; D gene uncertain. Trimming pared 0 bases from V and 0 bases from J, leaving 8 bases between. The CDR3 totals 15 residues. The germline CDR1 and CDR2 sequences are MNHEY and SVGAGI. The DNA for the CDR3 is TGTGCCAGCAGTTACTCTCCCGGAGCTAACTATGGCTACACCTTC. This translates into CASSYSPGANYGYTF.

CDR3 loop: CASSYAGPYEQYF. The CDR3 bases are TGTGCCAGCAGTTACGCGGGGCCTTACGAGCAGTACTTC. The chain links TRBV27 to TRBJ2-7; perhaps TRBD2 as D (6 bases). CDR3 size: 13 residues. V was clipped by 4 bases and J by 4 bases, with 11 bases between them. From germline, CDR1 is MNHEY and CDR2 SMNVEV (reference sequence).

Notes on this clone: Different DNA sequences within this sample yield the same CDR3. The chain uses TRBV18 and TRBJ1-2; a weak D match, TRBD1 (5 bases). Germline V gives CDR1 KGHSH, CDR2 LQKENI. The germline V and J ends were trimmed by 2 bases and 3 bases, with 16 bases remaining between them. This CDR3 region has 16 residues. As DNA, the CDR3 is TGTGCCAGCTCACCATTGGGCAGAGGGGAGGACTATGGCTACACCTTC. The encoded protein is CASSPLGRGEDYGYTF.

The chain links TRBV7-8 to TRBJ2-2; 7 nucleotides align to TRBD1. Germline V CDR1 and CDR2: SGHVS, FQNEAQ. J gave up 0 bases and V 3 bases, and 7 bases lay outside the gene matches. The CDR3 spans 17 residues. The chain's CDR3 is CASSFRRDRANTGELFF. The CDR3 nucleotides read TGTGCCAGCAGCTTTCGCCGGGACAGAGCGAACACCGGGGAGCTGTTTTTT.